The next 7 T cell receptor beta chains were all read from a single sample in a study of post-analysis software for immune sequencing data. Their specific antigens are unknown. Regarding the study as a whole: Among five TRBV segments more frequent in patients than controls were TRBV5-6, TRBV5-1 and TRBV20-1.

Prepared libraries of TCR beta cDNA carried unique molecular identifiers. Each CDR3 protein is one row after TCRdb ran MiXCR on the PCR reads. The data show approximately 460,000 distinct CDR3 sequences, with around 40% seen just once and 12% held by the top ten. The sample consisted of blood. Receptors were obtained from a girl aged 10 to 17 with multiple sclerosis.

The genes are TRBV20-1 and TRBJ2-7; D possibly matches TRBD1 or TRBD2 (5 bases each). V gave up 3 bases and J gave up 2 bases, with 11 bases separating them. Per germline, CDR1 DFQATT and CDR2 SNEGSKA (reference sequence). The CDR3 has 13 residues. DNA for the CDR3: TGCAGTGCTAGTCCGGGGACCCCCTACGAGCAGTACTTC. It encodes CSASPGTPYEQYF.

The rearrangement links TRBV6-1 to TRBJ1-2; D may be TRBD1 (6 bases). Trimming stripped 2 bases from V and 4 bases from J, with 11 bases between. CDR3 length: 14 amino acids. Germline-derived CDR1 and CDR2 are MNHNS and SASEGT. In nucleotides, the CDR3 is TGTGCCAGCAGTGAACTGACAGGTCCCTATGGCTACACCTTC. This gives the protein CASSELTGPYGYTF.

A word on this clonotype: Germline and junction disagree at one end, which may indicate a read error. V is TRBV7-9 and J is TRBJ2-7; D tentatively fits TRBD1 or TRBD2 (5 bases each). The CDR3 consists of 14 residues. In germline, CDR1 is SEHNR, CDR2 FQNEAQ (reference sequence). CDR3 DNA sequence: TGTGCCACCGAAACCAGGGACGGAACCTACGTGCAGTACTTC. Amino acids: CATETRDGTYVQYF.

In its sample, this clonotype was seen a few times. The chain joins TRBV7-2 to TRBJ2-7; D is perhaps TRBD1 or TRBD2 (5 bases each). The CDR3 extends over 15 amino acids. In germline, CDR1 is SGHTA, CDR2 FQGNSA. Deletions cut 4 bases from V and 4 bases from J, with 17 bases between. The CDR3 reads CASSSAGTGIYEQYF. DNA for the CDR3: TGTGCCAGCAGCTCGGCCGGGACGGGGATTTACGAGCAGTACTTC.

Only a few counts were recorded for this clonotype. The genes are TRBV12-3 or TRBV12-4 and TRBJ2-7; D ambiguous. The V end lost 3 bases, the J end lost 2 bases, and 20 bases lay between the germline ends. This CDR3 is built from 17 residues. This chain's CDR3 is CASSLRSENLSPYEQYF. The CDR3 DNA reads TGTGCCAGCAGTTTGAGGTCGGAAAACTTAAGCCCCTACGAGCAGTACTTC.

The chain combines TRBV12-3 or TRBV12-4 with TRBJ2-1; 7 nucleotides align to TRBD1. The CDR3 covers 15 residues. With V trimmed by 6 bases and J by 4 bases, 9 bases remained unmatched. CDR3 loop: CASRLAGTEYNEQFF. CDR3 bases: TGTGCCAGCAGGCTCGCCGGGACAGAGTACAATGAGCAGTTCTTC.

This clonotype was recorded at least ten times. The chain carries TRBV4-2 and TRBJ1-1; D is possibly TRBD1 (6 bases). V was trimmed by 1 base and J by 2 bases, leaving 11 bases between them. Germline loops: CDR1 LGHNA, CDR2 YNFKEQ. CDR3 size: 15 residues. The CDR3 region has the DNA TGTGCCAGCAGCCAAGCGACAGGAGACAACACTGAAGCTTTCTTT. Its protein product is CASSQATGDNTEAFF.